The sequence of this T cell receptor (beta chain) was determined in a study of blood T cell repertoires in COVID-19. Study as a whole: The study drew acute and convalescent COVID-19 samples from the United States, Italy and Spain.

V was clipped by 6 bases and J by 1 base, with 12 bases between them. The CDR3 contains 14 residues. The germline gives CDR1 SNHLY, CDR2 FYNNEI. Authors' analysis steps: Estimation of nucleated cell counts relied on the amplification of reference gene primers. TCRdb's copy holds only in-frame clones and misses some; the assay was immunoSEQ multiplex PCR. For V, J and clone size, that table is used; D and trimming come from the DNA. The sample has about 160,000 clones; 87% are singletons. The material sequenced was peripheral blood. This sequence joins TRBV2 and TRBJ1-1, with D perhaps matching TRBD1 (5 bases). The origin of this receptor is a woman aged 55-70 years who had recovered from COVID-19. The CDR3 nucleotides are TGTGCCAGCAGGCTCAGGGCTCGGAACACTGAAGCTTTCTTT. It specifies CASRLRARNTEAFF.